What follows are 15 T cell receptor beta chains derived from one specimen sequenced in a study of CD8 T cells in ankylosing spondylitis. TCRdb re-analysed the 5' RACE reads in MiXCR, keeping a single row per CDR3 protein. The top ten clones hold approximately 3.3% of a sample with approximately 130,000 distinct CDR3 sequences, over 7% of them seen once. Input material: blood, either unsorted or a sorted T cell fraction (not recorded which). The source is a male donor with ankylosing spondylitis or in good health (not recorded which).

This clonotype has ten or more counts. The chain has TRBV6-2 or TRBV6-3 and TRBJ1-1, with D possibly being TRBD1 (5 bases). The germline gives CDR1 MNHEY, CDR2 SVGEGT. The CDR3 runs to 13 residues. V lost 6 bases and J 3 bases, leaving 11 bases between the germline ends. The CDR3 DNA sequence: TGTGCCAGCAGCAGGGAGGATGACACTGAAGCTTTCTTT. Residues: CASSREDDTEAFF.

This clonotype has a count of ten or more. The rearrangement links TRBV7-2 to TRBJ2-7; TRBD1 agrees at 8 bases. Unmatched junction bases numbered 4, after V lost 1 base and J lost 2 bases. The CDR3 is 15 amino acids. The germline CDR1 and CDR2 sequences are SGHTA and FQGNSA. CDR3 nucleotide sequence: TGTGCCAGCAGCTTAGTGGCAGGGGGCACCTACGAGCAGTACTTC. Translation: CASSLVAGGTYEQYF.

The sample holds many counts of this clonotype. The V and J genes are TRBV5-5 and TRBJ2-3; 9 bases line up with TRBD1. V dropped 0 bases and J dropped 3; count of bases not matched to a gene: 5. Germline lookup yields CDR1 SGHKS and CDR2 YYEKEE (reference sequence). The CDR3 runs to 16 residues. CDR3 loop: CASSLDVGTGTDTQYF. The CDR3, as DNA: TGTGCCAGCAGCTTGGACGTCGGGACAGGGACAGATACGCAGTATTTT.

This clonotype has just a few counts. The rearrangement uses TRBV28 and TRBJ2-5, with TRBD2 matching 11 bases. The CDR3 has 17 residues. The germline CDR1 and CDR2 sequences are MDHEN and SYDVKM. Trimming took 2 bases from V and 3 from J; bases not matched to a gene: 8. For the CDR3, the DNA is TGTGCCAGCAGTTTACCACGACTAGCGGGAATGGAAGAGACCCAGTACTTC. Protein product: CASSLPRLAGMEETQYF.

Ten or more counts support this clonotype. This chain links TRBV4-3 with TRBJ1-3; D is ambiguous. Looked up from germline, CDR1 is LGHNA and CDR2 is YSLEER. Trimming pared 2 bases from V and 2 bases from J, leaving 10 bases between. The CDR3 extends over 15 amino acids. CDR3 loop: CASSQQGGTGNTIYF. CDR3 DNA sequence: TGCGCCAGCAGCCAACAAGGAGGAACTGGAAACACCATATATTTT.

In its sample, this clonotype was seen a few times. The chain couples TRBV20-1 to TRBJ2-1, with 12 positions matching TRBD2. CDR1 is DFQATT, CDR2 SNEGSKA, per germline (reference sequence). The CDR3 spans 16 residues. J was trimmed by 2 bases and V by 5 bases; bases with no gene match: 7. CDR3 protein: CSAPRLAGDPYNEQFF. The DNA for the CDR3 is TGCAGTGCTCCACGACTAGCGGGAGATCCCTACAATGAGCAGTTCTTC.

At least ten counts were recorded for this clonotype. The V and J genes are TRBV12-3 or TRBV12-4 and TRBJ1-1; 8 bases align to TRBD1. The CDR3 has 15 amino acids. The V gene end was trimmed by 7 bases and the J gene end by 0 bases; junction bases not matched to a gene: 7. The CDR3 loop is CASTQRQGLNTEAFF. The CDR3 nucleotides are TGTGCCAGCACCCAACGACAGGGGCTGAACACTGAAGCTTTCTTT.

The chain links TRBV7-8 to TRBJ2-3, with D possibly TRBD1 on 6 matching bases. Trimming pared 6 bases from V and 4 bases from J, leaving 11 bases between. Germline assignment: CDR1 SGHVS and CDR2 FQNEAQ. The CDR3 extends over 13 amino acids. DNA for the CDR3: TGTGCCAGCAGTTCCGACAGGCCAGATACGCAGTATTTT. Translation gives CASSSDRPDTQYF. The variable domain in full, with the rest retrieved from reference TRBV7-8 and TRBJ2-3, is GAGVSQSPRYKVAKRGQDVALRCDPISGHVSLFWYQQALGQGPEFLTYFQNEAQLDKSGLPSDRFFAERPEGSVSTLKIQRTQQEDSAVYLCASSSDRPDTQYFGPGTRLTVL.

The chain employs TRBV20-1 and TRBJ2-5; a weak D match, TRBD1 (6 bases). With 0 bases removed from V and 4 bases from J, the gap between germline ends came to 12 bases. The germline V gene has CDR1 DFQATT and CDR2 SNEGSKA (reference sequence). CDR3 length equals 14 residues. The CDR3 DNA follows: TGCAGTGCTAGAGATCAGGGCAGGGGAGAGACCCAGTACTTC. Its translation: CSARDQGRGETQYF.

This clonotype was counted ten times or more. This chain links TRBV6-1 with TRBJ1-2, with 10 bases aligning to TRBD1. Trimming cost V 5 bases and J 2 bases; bases outside gene matches: 5. CDR3 length: 15 residues. CDR1 and CDR2 (germline): MNHNS, SASEGT. This CDR3 reads CASSPPGQGNYGYTF. In nucleotides, the CDR3 is TGTGCCAGCAGTCCTCCGGGACAGGGGAACTATGGCTACACCTTC.

In its sample, this clonotype was seen many times. For the CDR3, the DNA is TGTGCCAGCAGTTCAGACGAAAACAGGGGGCGCGTTTTGGGGTACACCGGGGAGCTGTTTTTT. Translated: CASSSDENRGRVLGYTGELFF. This chain joins TRBV12-3 or TRBV12-4 and TRBJ2-2; 9 nucleotides match TRBD1. The CDR3 runs to 21 residues. J was trimmed by 3 bases and V by 4 bases; bases with no gene match: 21.

This clonotype was counted ten times or more. The chain has TRBV15 and TRBJ1-5; D unclear. Germline V CDR1 and CDR2: LNHNV, YYDKDF (reference sequence). CDR3 length: 16 residues. Trimming shortened V by 3 bases and J by 2 bases, and 14 bases separated the two germline ends. In DNA form, the CDR3 reads TGTGCCACCAGCAGGGAATTTGTTATGGGCAATCAGCCCCAGCATTTT. Protein sequence: CATSREFVMGNQPQHF. The full variable domain, with the rest looked up from reference TRBV15 and TRBJ1-5, is DAMVIQNPRYQVTQFGKPVTLSCSQTLNHNVMYWYQQKSSQAPKLLFHYYDKDFNNEADTPDNFQSRRPNTSFCFLDIRSPGLGDTAMYLCATSREFVMGNQPQHFGDGTRLSIL.

There are many counts of this clonotype. The gene calls are TRBV11-2 and TRBJ2-5, with 12 nucleotides matching TRBD2. This CDR3 has 18 amino acids. The germline V gene has CDR1 SGHAT and CDR2 FQNNGV. Trimming took 3 bases from V and 1 from J; bases not matched to a gene: 9. The CDR3 is CASSFRRLAGVSQETQYF. The CDR3 DNA is TGTGCCAGCAGCTTTAGGAGACTAGCGGGAGTATCCCAAGAGACCCAGTACTTC.

This clonotype appeared a few times. A much larger clone lies one base from this, so it may be a read error. The rearrangement joins TRBV20-1 to TRBJ2-1, with TRBD2 identical over 10 bases. After removal of 3 bases from V and 9 bases from J, the junction contained 8 bases not matched to a gene. This CDR3 has 14 residues. Germline CDR1 reads DFQATT; CDR2 reads SNEGSKA (reference sequence). CDR3 in DNA: TGCAGTGCTAGTAAAGCGGGGGGGTTAAGTGAGCAGTTCTTC. This gives the protein CSASKAGGLSEQFF.

This clonotype has at least ten counts. J is TRBJ2-7 and V is TRBV5-1, with 9 bases fitting TRBD1. V trimming: 3 bases; J trimming: 3 bases; junction bases outside the gene matches: 4. Germline CDR1 and CDR2: SGHRS and YFSETQ. The CDR3 is 14 residues long. The CDR3: CASSSQTGGYEQYF. The CDR3 region has the DNA TGCGCCAGCAGCTCGCAGACAGGGGGCTACGAGCAGTACTTC.